This is a list of T cell receptor beta chains from one sample in a study of human thymus T cells. Method: immunoSEQ multiplex PCR; TCRdb's copy keeps in-frame clones and lacks some. The data hold about 46,000 clones, with approximately 95% observed a single time. Sequencing used blood. The receptor set was obtained from a girl less than two years old with a congenital heart defect but otherwise immunologically healthy. Each CDR3 is given with its conserved first and last residue. The order of the fields is V gene, J gene, clone size, D gene, CDR3 protein, CDR3 DNA. A D gene is named only where the DNA matches it firmly. The listing skips clone size in some rows; elsewhere it reads once, few, many or a size class.

TRBV7-9	TRBJ2-3	NA	NA	CASSTDWMTDTQYF	TGTGCCAGCAGCACGGACTGGATGACAGATACGCAGTATTTT
TRBV28	TRBJ2-3	NA	NA	CASRPPLADTQYF	TGTGCCAGCCGGCCCCCTCTGGCAGATACGCAGTATTTT
TRBV2	TRBJ2-1	NA	NA	CASSDRAENEQFF	TGTGCCAGCAGTGACAGGGCTGAAAATGAGCAGTTCTTC
TRBV27	TRBJ2-5	NA	NA	CASSPRTVLGTQYF	TGTGCCAGCAGTCCCAGGACAGTCCTGGGGACCCAGTACTTC
TRBV28	TRBJ1-1	once	NA	CASHWQYGAEAFF	TGTGCCAGTCATTGGCAGTATGGCGCTGAAGCTTTCTTT
TRBV6-6	TRBJ2-1	once	TRBD2	CASSSRTSGNNEQFF	TGTGCCAGCAGTTCTAGGACTAGCGGGAACAATGAGCAGTTCTTC
TRBV5-1	TRBJ2-7	NA	NA	CASSFFVGGHEQYF	TGCGCCAGCAGCTTTTTCGTGGGAGGCCACGAGCAGTACTTC
TRBV15	TRBJ2-3	NA	NA	CATSRVARTRAGDTQYF	TGTGCCACCAGCAGAGTCGCCCGGACTCGCGCTGGAGATACGCAGTATTTT
TRBV2	TRBJ1-2	once	TRBD1	CASRSQGANYGYTF	TGTGCCAGCCGAAGTCAGGGGGCTAACTATGGCTACACCTTC
TRBV6-5	TRBJ2-7	NA	NA	CASSSWERAYEQYF	TGTGCCAGCAGTTCGTGGGAGAGAGCCTACGAGCAGTACTTC
TRBV15	TRBJ1-5	NA	NA	CATSRQGNQPQHF	TGTGCCACCAGCAGACAGGGGAATCAGCCCCAGCATTTT
TRBV29-1	TRBJ1-1	few	NA	CSVDSLRVNTEAFF	TGCAGCGTTGACTCACTTCGAGTGAACACTGAAGCTTTCTTT
TRBV9	TRBJ2-7	once	NA	CASSQGLSSYEQYF	TGTGCCAGCTCACAGGGACTAAGTTCCTACGAGCAGTACTTC
TRBV5-5	TRBJ2-5	NA	TRBD2	CASSSTSGSVFGETQYF	TGTGCCAGCAGCTCGACTAGCGGGAGTGTGTTTGGGGAGACCCAGTACTTC